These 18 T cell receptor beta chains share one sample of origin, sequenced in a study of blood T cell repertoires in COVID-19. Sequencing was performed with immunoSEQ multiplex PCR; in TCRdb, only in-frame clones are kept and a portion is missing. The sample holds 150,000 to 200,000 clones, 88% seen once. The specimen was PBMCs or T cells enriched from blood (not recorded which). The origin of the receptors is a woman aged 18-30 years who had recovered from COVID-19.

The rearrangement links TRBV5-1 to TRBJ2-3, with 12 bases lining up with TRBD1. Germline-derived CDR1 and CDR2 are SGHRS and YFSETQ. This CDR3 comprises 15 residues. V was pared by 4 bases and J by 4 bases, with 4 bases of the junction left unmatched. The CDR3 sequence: CASSPGTGGSDTQYF. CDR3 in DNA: TGCGCCAGCAGCCCCGGGACAGGGGGCTCAGATACGCAGTATTTT. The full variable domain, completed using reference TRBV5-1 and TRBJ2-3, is KAGVTQTPRYLIKTRGQQVTLSCSPISGHRSVSWYQQTPGQGLQFLFEYFSETQRNKGNFPGRFSGRQFSNSRSEMNVSTLELGDSALYLCASSPGTGGSDTQYFGPGTRLTVL.

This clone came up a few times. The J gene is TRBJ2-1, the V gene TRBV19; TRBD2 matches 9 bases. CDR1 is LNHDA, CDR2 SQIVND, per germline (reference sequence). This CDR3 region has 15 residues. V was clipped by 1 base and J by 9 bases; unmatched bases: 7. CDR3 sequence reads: CASSIGSGRRGEQFF. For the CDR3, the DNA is TGTGCCAGTAGTATAGGGAGCGGGAGGCGCGGTGAGCAGTTCTTC.

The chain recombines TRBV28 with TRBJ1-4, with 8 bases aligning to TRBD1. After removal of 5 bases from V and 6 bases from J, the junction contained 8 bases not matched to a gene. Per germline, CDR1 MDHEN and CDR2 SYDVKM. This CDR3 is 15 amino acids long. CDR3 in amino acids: CASSRSGTGHEKLFF. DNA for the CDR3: TGTGCCAGCAGTCGGTCCGGGACAGGTCATGAAAAACTGTTTTTT.

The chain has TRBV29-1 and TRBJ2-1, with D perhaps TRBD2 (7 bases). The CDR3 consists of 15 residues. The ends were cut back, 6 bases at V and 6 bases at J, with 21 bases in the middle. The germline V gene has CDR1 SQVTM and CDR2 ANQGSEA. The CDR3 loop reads CSVGGASYSSNEQFF. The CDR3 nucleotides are TGCAGCGTAGGGGGGGCTAGCTATAGCTCCAATGAGCAGTTCTTC.

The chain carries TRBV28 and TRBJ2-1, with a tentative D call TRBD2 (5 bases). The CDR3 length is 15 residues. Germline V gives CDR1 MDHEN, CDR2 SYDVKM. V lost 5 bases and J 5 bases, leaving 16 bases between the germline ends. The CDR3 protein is CASSPGSGTDNEQFF. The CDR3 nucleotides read TGTGCCAGCAGTCCTGGAAGCGGTACAGACAATGAGCAGTTCTTC.

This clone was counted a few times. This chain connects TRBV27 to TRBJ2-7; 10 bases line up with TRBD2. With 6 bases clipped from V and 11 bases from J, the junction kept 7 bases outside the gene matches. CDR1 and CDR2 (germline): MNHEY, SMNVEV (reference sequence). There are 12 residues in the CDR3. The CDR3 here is CASSQQSGREYF. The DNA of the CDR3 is TGTGCCAGCAGCCAACAGAGCGGGAGGGAGTACTTC.

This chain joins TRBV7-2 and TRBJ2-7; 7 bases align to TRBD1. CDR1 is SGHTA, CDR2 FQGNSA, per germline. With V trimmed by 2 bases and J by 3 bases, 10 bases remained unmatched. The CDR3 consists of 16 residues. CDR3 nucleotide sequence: TGTGCCAGCAGCTTAAGTAGGGACAGCAAGGTCTACGAGCAGTACTTC. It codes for CASSLSRDSKVYEQYF.

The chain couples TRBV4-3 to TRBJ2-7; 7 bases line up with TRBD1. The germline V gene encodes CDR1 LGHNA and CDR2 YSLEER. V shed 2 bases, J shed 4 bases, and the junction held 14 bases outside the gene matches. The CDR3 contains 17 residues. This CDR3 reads CASSQSWDRKVPYEQYF. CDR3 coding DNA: TGCGCCAGCAGCCAATCCTGGGACAGAAAGGTCCCTTACGAGCAGTACTTC.

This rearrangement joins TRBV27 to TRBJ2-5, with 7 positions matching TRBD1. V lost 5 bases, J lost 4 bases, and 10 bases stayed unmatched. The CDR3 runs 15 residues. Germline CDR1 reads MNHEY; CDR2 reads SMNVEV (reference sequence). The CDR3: CASSPLTGLGETQYF. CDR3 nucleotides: TGTGCCAGCAGTCCGCTGACAGGGTTAGGAGAGACCCAGTACTTC.

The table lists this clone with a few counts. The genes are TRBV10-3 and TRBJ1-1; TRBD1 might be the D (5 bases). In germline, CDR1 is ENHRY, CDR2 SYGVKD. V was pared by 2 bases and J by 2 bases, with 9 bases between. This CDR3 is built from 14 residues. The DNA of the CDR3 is TGTGCCATCAGTGAGGGGGGGGTAAACACTGAAGCTTTCTTT. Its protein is CAISEGGVNTEAFF.

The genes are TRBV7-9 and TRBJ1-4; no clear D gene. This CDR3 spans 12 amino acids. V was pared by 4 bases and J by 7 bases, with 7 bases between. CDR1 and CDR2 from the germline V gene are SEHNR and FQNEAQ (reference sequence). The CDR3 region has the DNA TGTGCCAGCAGCTACTACGGTGAAAAACTGTTTTTT. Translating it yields CASSYYGEKLFF.

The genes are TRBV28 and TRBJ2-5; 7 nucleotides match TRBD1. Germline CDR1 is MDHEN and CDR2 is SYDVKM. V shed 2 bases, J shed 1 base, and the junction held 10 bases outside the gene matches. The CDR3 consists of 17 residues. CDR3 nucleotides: TGTGCCAGCAGTTTACGAGGGGGCGCCCCTTCCCAAGAGACCCAGTACTTC. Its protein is CASSLRGGAPSQETQYF.

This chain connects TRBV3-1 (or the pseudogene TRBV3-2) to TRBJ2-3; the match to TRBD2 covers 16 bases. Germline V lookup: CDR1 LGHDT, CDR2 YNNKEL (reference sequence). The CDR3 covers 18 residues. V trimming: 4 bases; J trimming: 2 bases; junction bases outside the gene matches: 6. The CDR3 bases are TGTGCCAGCAGCCCGGGACTAGCGGGGGGGCGCGACACAGATACGCAGTATTTT. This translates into CASSPGLAGGRDTDTQYF.

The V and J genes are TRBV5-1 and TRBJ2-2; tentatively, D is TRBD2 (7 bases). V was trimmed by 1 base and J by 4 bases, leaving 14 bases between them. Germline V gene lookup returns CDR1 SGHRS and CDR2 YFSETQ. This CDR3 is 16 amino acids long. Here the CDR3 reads CASSLLGGRSTGELFF. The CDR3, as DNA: TGCGCCAGCAGCTTGCTCGGGGGGCGTAGCACCGGGGAGCTGTTTTTT.

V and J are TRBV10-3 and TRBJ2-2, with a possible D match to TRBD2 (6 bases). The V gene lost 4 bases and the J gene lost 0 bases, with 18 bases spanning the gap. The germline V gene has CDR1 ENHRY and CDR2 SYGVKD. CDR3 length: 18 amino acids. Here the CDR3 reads CAISGGAGLFANTGELFF. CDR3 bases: TGTGCCATCAGTGGGGGAGCGGGCTTGTTTGCGAACACCGGGGAGCTGTTTTTT.

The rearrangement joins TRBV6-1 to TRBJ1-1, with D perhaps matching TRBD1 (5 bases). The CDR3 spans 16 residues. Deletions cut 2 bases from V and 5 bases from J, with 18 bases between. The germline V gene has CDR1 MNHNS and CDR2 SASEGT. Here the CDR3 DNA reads TGTGCCAGCAGTGAAATCCCCGGCAGGGTGGATACTGAAGCTTTCTTT. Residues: CASSEIPGRVDTEAFF.

The chain's CDR3 is CASSLTGAPYEQYF. CDR3 bases: TGTGCCAGCAGCTTAACAGGGGCCCCTTACGAGCAGTACTTC. The gene calls are TRBV5-6 and TRBJ2-7; 7 nucleotides align to TRBD1. This CDR3 contains 14 residues. Germline V CDR1 and CDR2: SGHDT, YYEEEE. The ends lost 2 bases at V and 4 bases at J; junction bases unmatched: 6. Full variable domain (rest looked up from reference TRBV5-6 and TRBJ2-7): DAGVTQSPTHLIKTRGQQVTLRCSPKSGHDTVSWYQQALGQGPQFIFQYYEEEERQRGNFPDRFSGHQFPNYSSELNVNALLLGDSALYLCASSLTGAPYEQYFGPGTRLTVT.

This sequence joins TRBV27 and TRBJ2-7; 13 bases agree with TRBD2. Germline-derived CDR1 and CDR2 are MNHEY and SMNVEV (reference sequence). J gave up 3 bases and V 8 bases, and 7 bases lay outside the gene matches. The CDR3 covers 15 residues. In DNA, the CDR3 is TGTGCCAGCGGAACTAGCGGGGGGGCATACTACGAGCAGTACTTC. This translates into CASGTSGGAYYEQYF.